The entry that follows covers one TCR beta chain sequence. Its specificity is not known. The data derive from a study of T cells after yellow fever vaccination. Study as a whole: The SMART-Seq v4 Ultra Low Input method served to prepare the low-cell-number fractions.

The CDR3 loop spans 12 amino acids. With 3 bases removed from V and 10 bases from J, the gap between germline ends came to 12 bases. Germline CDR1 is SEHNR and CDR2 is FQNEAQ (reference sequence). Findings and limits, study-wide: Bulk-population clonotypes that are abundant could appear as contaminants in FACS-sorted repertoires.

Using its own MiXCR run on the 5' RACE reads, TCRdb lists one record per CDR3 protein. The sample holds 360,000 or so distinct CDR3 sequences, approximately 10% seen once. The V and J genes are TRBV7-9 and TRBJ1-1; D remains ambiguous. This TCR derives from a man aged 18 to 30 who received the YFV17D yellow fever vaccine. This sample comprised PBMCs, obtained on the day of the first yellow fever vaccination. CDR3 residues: CASSFEIGGAFF. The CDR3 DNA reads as TGTGCCAGCAGCTTCGAGATCGGTGGAGCTTTCTTT.